This T cell receptor (beta chain) was recorded in a study of blood T cell repertoires in COVID-19 (TCRdb year 2020). Looking at the study overall: Collaborator samples came from the United States, Italy and Spain and covered acute and convalescent phases of COVID-19. The material from the prospective study consisted of cDNA or gDNA derived from T cells, B-cell-depleted T cells, or PBMCs. The repertoires were released in a freely available public database intended as a resource for research on the immune response to SARS-CoV-2. Samples came from the ongoing ImmuneRACE study (first 160 participants) plus 1,254 subjects from 6 global collaborators. Deeply sampled blood TCRbeta repertoires from subjects exposed to, actively infected with, or recovered from COVID-19 were included in the dataset. A de-identified subject ID, COVID-19 status, age in years and sex were almost always included in the sample metadata. Where available, HLA class I and class II types were obtained from metadata supplied by the sample provider rather than from assay-based typing.

Whole blood was collected in K2EDTA tubes by collaborating institutions according to the institutions' own protocols. For TCRbeta analysis, collaborators shipped samples as frozen whole blood, isolated PBMCs, or DNA extracted from either of those sample types. Comment on this clone: No antigen is known for it. No base qualities exist here, and no much larger clone lies one base off it.

Broader findings and caveats from the paper: How much clinical and demographic metadata was included differed by source and by participant, and the metadata was provided uncurated.

The V end loses 2 bases and the J end loses 6 bases, and a stretch of 7 bases separates them. The CDR3 runs 13 amino acids, cysteine and phenylalanine included. This entry keeps only the CDR3 DNA: 39 bases, framed from base 1. Via the germline V gene (reference sequence), CDR1 is MNHNY and CDR2 SVGAGI. TCRbeta CDR3 regions were amplified from genomic DNA using the immunoSEQ Assay, a bias-controlled multiplex PCR. In the paper's pipeline: The number of nucleated cells in each sample was estimated by amplification of reference gene primers within the assay. To quantify the absolute abundance of each unique TCRbeta CDR3 rearrangement, sequence reads were collapsed and filtered. For each sample, productive Simpson clonality was calculated by taking the square root of Simpson's diversity index across productive rearrangements. Sourced from immuneACCESS, this table was stored by TCRdb with only in-frame sequences that have V and J called. A share of the clones is absent; for the studies checked, an unresolved V gene accounts for under half, and the remainder has no known explanation. The DNA gave D and trimming, while V, J and clone size come from that table. Within this sample are under 130,000 clones, with 84% of them counted one time only. The top ten constitute over 10% of the sample.

The sample taken for sequencing was peripheral blood. This clonotype was obtained from a human donor in a cohort sampled during active or convalescent COVID-19. The chain is made from TRBV6-6 and TRBJ1-4; there is no confident call for the D gene. The nucleotides read TGTGCCAGCAGTTACCGGGAGGATGAAAAACTGTTTTTT. It is translated as CASSYREDEKLFF.